This passage covers 22 T cell receptor beta chains from one sample sequenced in a study of cytomegalovirus exposure and HLA in healthy donors. The PCR made use of 60 Vbeta and 13 Jbeta primers. The protocol was immunoSEQ multiplex PCR, while the TCRdb copy is restricted to in-frame clones and leaves out a portion. The table has around 130,000 clones, 81% seen once. Sequencing was performed on PBMCs. The receptors were sampled from a woman aged 40 to 50 in good health and CMV-seronegative.

V is TRBV7-9 and J is TRBJ1-4, with 10 bases fitting TRBD1. V lost 5 bases to trimming and J lost 3 bases; unmatched junction nucleotides: 3. The CDR3 has 15 residues. Germline V gene lookup returns CDR1 SEHNR and CDR2 FQNEAQ (reference sequence). CDR3 sequence (DNA): TGTGCCAGCAGCAAGACAGGGGGCTCTAATGAAAAACTGTTTTTT. Its translation is CASSKTGGSNEKLFF.

The rearrangement links TRBV7-9 to TRBJ2-3, with D possibly matching TRBD2 (6 bases). There are 13 residues in the CDR3. The germline V gene has CDR1 SEHNR and CDR2 FQNEAQ (reference sequence). V lost 5 bases to trimming and J lost 6 bases, with 12 bases between them. The CDR3 DNA reads TGTGCCAGCAGCCCCCGGGGGACGGATACGCAGTATTTT. It specifies CASSPRGTDTQYF.

This chain connects TRBV29-1 to TRBJ2-1, with unresolved D. CDR1 is SQVTM and CDR2 is ANQGSEA in the germline V gene. V dropped 1 base and J dropped 6 bases, with 4 bases sitting between them. CDR3 length: 11 amino acids. CDR3 nucleotides: TGCAGCGTTGAAGCCTTCAATGAGCAGTTCTTC. Protein product: CSVEAFNEQFF.

The chain couples TRBV6-1 to TRBJ1-1; D perhaps matches TRBD1 (6 bases). CDR1 is MNHNS and CDR2 is SASEGT in the germline V gene. V lost 6 bases to trimming and J lost 5 bases, with 13 bases between them. This CDR3 has 13 amino acids. CDR3 protein: CASRRDKGTEAFF. CDR3 nucleotide sequence: TGTGCCAGCAGGAGGGACAAGGGGACTGAAGCTTTCTTT.

This clone was counted a few times. The chain combines TRBV5-1 with TRBJ1-1; D is perhaps TRBD1 (5 bases). Germline V gene sequence: CDR1 SGHRS, CDR2 YFSETQ. Trimming removed 6 bases at V and 3 bases at J, with 12 bases between. The CDR3 is 13 amino acids. The CDR3 DNA reads as TGCGCCAGCACCTTAGGGGCGTACACTGAAGCTTTCTTT. Translation gives CASTLGAYTEAFF.

The rearrangement joins TRBV4-1 to TRBJ2-7, with unresolved D. V lost 1 base, J lost 4 bases, and 14 bases lay in between. Per the germline V gene, CDR1 is MGHRA and CDR2 is YSYEKL. There are 15 residues in the CDR3. For the CDR3, the DNA is TGCGCCAGCAGCCAAGTACCAGGTACCAAATACGAGCAGTACTTC. It encodes CASSQVPGTKYEQYF.

V is TRBV19 and J is TRBJ2-3, with TRBD1 identical over 8 bases. Trimming cost V 3 bases and J 10 bases; bases outside gene matches: 6. CDR3 length equals 13 residues. Germline V CDR1 and CDR2: LNHDA, SQIVND (reference sequence). CDR3 sequence reads: CASSIHSGGAQYF. The DNA for the CDR3 is TGTGCCAGTAGTATCCACTCAGGGGGCGCGCAGTATTTT.

The chain recombines TRBV7-2 with TRBJ2-1; 11 bases match TRBD1. Per germline, CDR1 SGHTA and CDR2 FQGNSA. Losses at the gene ends were 5 bases for V and 7 bases for J; bases not matched to a gene: 7. CDR3 length: 15 amino acids. The CDR3 is CASSIGTGGMNEQFF. CDR3 DNA sequence: TGTGCCAGCAGCATCGGGACAGGGGGAATGAATGAGCAGTTCTTC.

The chain employs TRBV18 and TRBJ2-7; tentative D call: TRBD2 (5 bases). The V end lost 2 bases, the J end lost 0 bases, and 17 bases lay between the germline ends. The CDR3 covers 17 residues. Germline values: CDR1 KGHSH, CDR2 LQKENI. The CDR3 DNA is TGTGCCAGCTCACCATTAGCGCGGCAGGCGGCCTCCTACGAGCAGTACTTC. Its protein product is CASSPLARQAASYEQYF.

The chain has TRBV5-1 and TRBJ1-1, with D perhaps TRBD1 (6 bases). Trimming removed 4 bases at V and 1 base at J, with 11 bases between. The CDR3 runs to 14 residues. Germline V gives CDR1 SGHRS, CDR2 YFSETQ. CDR3 coding DNA: TGCGCCAGCAGCGCCGTGACAGGGAACACTGAAGCTTTCTTT. Translating it yields CASSAVTGNTEAFF.

In this sample, this clone turned up a few times. The J gene is TRBJ1-1, the V gene TRBV5-1; 11 bases align to TRBD1. Germline CDR1 is SGHRS and CDR2 is YFSETQ. This CDR3 comprises 17 residues. Trimming at V came to 4 bases and at J to 2 bases, leaving 10 bases not matched to a gene. For the CDR3, the DNA is TGCGCCAGCAGCCCGGACAGGGGGCTGCCCCTTAACACTGAAGCTTTCTTT. Residues: CASSPDRGLPLNTEAFF. Based on the CDR3 plus reference TRBV5-1 and TRBJ1-1, the full variable domain is KAGVTQTPRYLIKTRGQQVTLSCSPISGHRSVSWYQQTPGQGLQFLFEYFSETQRNKGNFPGRFSGRQFSNSRSEMNVSTLELGDSALYLCASSPDRGLPLNTEAFFGQGTRLTVV.

The chain links TRBV4-2 to TRBJ2-7; tentative D call: TRBD2 (7 bases). V dropped 1 base and J dropped 7 bases, with 14 bases sitting between them. Germline values: CDR1 LGHNA, CDR2 YNFKEQ. The CDR3 is 14 amino acids. The DNA of the CDR3 is TGTGCCAGCAGCCAAGGGGGGGGGCGGGGGGAGCAGTACTTC. Translation: CASSQGGGRGEQYF.

The chain is built from TRBV28 and TRBJ1-5, with TRBD1 matching 8 bases. CDR3 size: 17 residues. The germline gives CDR1 MDHEN, CDR2 SYDVKM. V gave up 2 bases and J gave up 2 bases; unmatched junction bases: 8. Written as DNA, the CDR3 is TGTGCCAGCAGTTTAGGAGGGGGACAGGTCGGCAATCAGCCCCAGCATTTT. It codes for CASSLGGGQVGNQPQHF.

This rearrangement joins TRBV19 to TRBJ2-5; 8 nucleotides align to TRBD1. The CDR3 loop spans 14 amino acids. CDR1 and CDR2 from the germline V gene are LNHDA and SQIVND (reference sequence). The V and J ends lost 0 bases and 6 bases, in that order; junction bases with no gene match: 3. This chain's CDR3 is CASSIDNRGKTQYF. The CDR3 region has the DNA TGTGCCAGTAGTATAGATAACAGGGGGAAGACCCAGTACTTC.

The DNA for the CDR3 is TGTGCCAGTCTCTCTTCCTACAATGAGCAGTTCTTC. The encoded protein is CASLSSYNEQFF. This chain connects TRBV19 to TRBJ2-1; D is unclear. Trimming left V 8 bases short and J 1 base short, with 6 bases between. CDR1 is LNHDA and CDR2 is SQIVND in the germline V gene (reference sequence). This CDR3 is built from 12 residues.

V gene TRBV7-9 combines with J gene TRBJ2-7; D remains ambiguous. The CDR3 has 13 amino acids. The germline V gene has CDR1 SEHNR and CDR2 FQNEAQ (reference sequence). Trimming took off 5 bases at V and 2 bases at J, with 10 bases between the two ends. This CDR3 is CASSPTATYEQYF. The CDR3 region has the DNA TGTGCCAGCAGCCCCACAGCTACCTACGAGCAGTACTTC.

The genes are TRBV7-9 and TRBJ1-2; no definite D call. Trimming left V 3 bases short and J 7 bases short, with 12 bases between. The CDR3 has 13 residues. Per germline, CDR1 SEHNR and CDR2 FQNEAQ (reference sequence). DNA of the CDR3: TGTGCCAGCAGCTTTGGGCCAGACGGTGGCTACACCTTC. Protein: CASSFGPDGGYTF.

This chain uses TRBV6-1 with TRBJ2-5; D may be TRBD1 (5 bases). CDR1 and CDR2 (germline): MNHNS, SASEGT. This CDR3 has 11 residues. V was shortened by 8 bases and J by 8 bases, with 12 bases between the two germline ends. In nucleotides, the CDR3 is TGTGCCAGCGGGGCCTCTGGTACCCAGTACTTC. Translation: CASGASGTQYF.

V usage is TRBV10-3 and J usage is TRBJ2-3, with a weak D call TRBD1 (5 bases). The V and J ends lost 3 bases and 3 bases respectively, with 13 bases between them. The CDR3 contains 15 residues. CDR1 is ENHRY, CDR2 SYGVKD, per germline. In nucleotides, the CDR3 is TGTGCCATCAGTGAAGGGGTAAGGAGAACAGATACGCAGTATTTT. The encoded protein is CAISEGVRRTDTQYF.

The DNA for the CDR3 is TGTGCCAGCCCCCCCGGAAGAGGGCTAAGCAATCAGCCCCAGCATTTT. Protein product: CASPPGRGLSNQPQHF. The chain uses TRBV7-9 and TRBJ1-5; D uncertain. This CDR3 region has 16 residues. Looked up from germline, CDR1 is SEHNR and CDR2 is FQNEAQ (reference sequence). The V gene lost 8 bases and the J gene lost 1 base, with 18 bases spanning the gap.

The chain recombines TRBV21-1 with TRBJ1-1; no check of the table's D call, TRBD1, against the DNA was made. TRBV21-1 is given as a pseudogene. This CDR3 spans 15 amino acids. CDR3 amino acids: CASSPPQGRNTEAFF. As DNA, the CDR3 is TGTGCCAGCAGCCCTCCCCAGGGGAGAAACACTGAAGCTTTCTTT.

The rearrangement links TRBV27 to TRBJ2-3, with D tentatively TRBD2 (6 bases). The germline gives CDR1 MNHEY, CDR2 SMNVEV (reference sequence). The CDR3 has 15 amino acids. V shed 3 bases and J shed 4 bases, with 14 bases lying between them. The CDR3 nucleotides read TGTGCCAGCAGTTTCGGAGGGGTATGGTCAGATACGCAGTATTTT. The encoded protein is CASSFGGVWSDTQYF.